The 23 T cell receptor beta chains reported below all come from one sample, sequenced in a study of early T cells in non-severe SARS-CoV-2 infection. TCRdb used MiXCR to reprocess the 5' RACE reads, holding one entry per CDR3 protein. Here the sample spans under 95,000 distinct CDR3 sequences, approximately 12% being singletons. Sequences were obtained from whole blood. These receptors originate from an adult who was a healthcare worker with PCR-confirmed SARS-CoV-2 infection or an uninfected control (not recorded which).

The chain is built from TRBV28 and TRBJ1-1, with a possible D match to TRBD1 (6 bases). Per the germline V gene, CDR1 is MDHEN and CDR2 is SYDVKM. This CDR3 is built from 16 residues. The V end lost 3 bases, the J end lost 5 bases, and 19 bases lay between the germline ends. The CDR3 DNA reads TGTGCCAGCAGTTTTCCCCCCACAGGGAGGTGGACTGAAGCTTTCTTT. This gives the protein CASSFPPTGRWTEAFF.

There are a few counts of this clonotype. This chain connects TRBV7-9 to TRBJ2-7, with D tentatively TRBD1 (5 bases). The CDR3 loop spans 14 amino acids. The V end lost 3 bases, the J end lost 0 bases, and 9 bases lay between the germline ends. Germline-derived CDR1 and CDR2 are SEHNR and FQNEAQ (reference sequence). The CDR3 region has the DNA TGTGCCAGCAGCTTCCAGGGTCTCTCCTACGAGCAGTACTTC. Protein product: CASSFQGLSYEQYF.

In this sample, this clonotype turned up a few times. The rearrangement joins TRBV28 to TRBJ1-2, with no clear D. V was clipped by 5 bases and J by 2 bases, with 9 bases between them. The V gene's germline CDR1 is MDHEN and CDR2 SYDVKM. There are 13 residues in the CDR3. For the CDR3, the DNA is TGTGCCAGCAGTCCACATACGAACTATGGCTACACCTTC. This codes for CASSPHTNYGYTF.

This clonotype occurred many times. The V gene is TRBV2, the J gene TRBJ2-2; perhaps D is TRBD1 or TRBD2 (6 bases each). Trimming pared 6 bases from V and 1 base from J, leaving 18 bases between. This CDR3 has 17 amino acids. The germline gives CDR1 SNHLY, CDR2 FYNNEI. CDR3 loop: CASSGPGGPLNTGELFF. The CDR3 region has the DNA TGTGCCAGCAGCGGTCCTGGGGGGCCTCTGAACACCGGGGAGCTGTTTTTT. Drawing the rest from reference TRBV2 and TRBJ2-2, the complete variable domain is EPEVTQTPSHQVTQMGQEVILRCVPISNHLYFYWYRQILGQKVEFLVSFYNNEISEKSEIFDDQFSVERPDGSNFTLKIRSTKLEDSAMYFCASSGPGGPLNTGELFFGEGSRLTVL.

This clonotype has just a few counts. This rearrangement joins TRBV5-1 to TRBJ1-2; the D gene is possibly TRBD1 (6 bases). Trimming shortened V by 3 bases and J by 2 bases, and 8 bases separated the two germline ends. This CDR3 has 13 residues. CDR1 and CDR2 (germline): SGHRS, YFSETQ. The CDR3 sequence: CASSYGQNYGYTF. The CDR3 nucleotides are TGCGCCAGCAGCTACGGACAGAACTATGGCTACACCTTC.

With respect to this clonotype: Just one base apart from a much larger clone, this may be a read error. The V gene is TRBV28, the J gene TRBJ2-7; D is perhaps TRBD1 or TRBD2 (5 bases each). Germline V gene data show CDR1 as MDHEN and CDR2 as SYDVKM. Trimming pared 5 bases from V and 12 bases from J, leaving 32 bases between. The CDR3 has 17 residues. The CDR3 reads CASSTPRDQVPDRPRYF. Here the CDR3 DNA reads TGTGCCAGCAGTACCCCCCGGGACCAGGTCCCTGATCGGCCCAGGTACTTC.

The gene calls are TRBV29-1 and TRBJ2-1; a weak D match, TRBD1 (6 bases). CDR3 length: 15 amino acids. CDR1 and CDR2 (germline): SQVTM, ANQGSEA. Trimming left V 5 bases short and J 8 bases short, with 22 bases between. This CDR3 reads CSVSPDVQGRDEQFF. The DNA of the CDR3 is TGCAGCGTTTCCCCTGACGTGCAGGGGCGCGATGAGCAGTTCTTC.

In its sample, this clonotype was seen a few times. The chain has TRBV9 and TRBJ2-7, with TRBD2 matching 8 bases. Per germline, CDR1 SGDLS and CDR2 YYNGEE. With V trimmed by 0 bases and J by 6 bases, 2 bases remained unmatched. The CDR3 sequence is 13 residues long. CDR3 in DNA: TGTGCCAGCAGCGTAGACAGCGGGAGCGAGCAGTACTTC. This sequence encodes CASSVDSGSEQYF.

This clonotype was counted many times. The gene calls are TRBV28 and TRBJ2-3, with TRBD1 matching over 9 bases. Germline V gene lookup returns CDR1 MDHEN and CDR2 SYDVKM. The length of the CDR3 is 13 residues. V shed 5 bases, J shed 6 bases, and the junction held 3 bases outside the gene matches. CDR3 region: CASSLDRGDTQYF. The CDR3 region has the DNA TGTGCCAGCAGTCTCGACAGGGGGGATACGCAGTATTTT.

The rearrangement uses TRBV2 and TRBJ2-6, with unresolved D. Trimming left V 4 bases short and J 2 bases short, with 6 bases between. CDR1 and CDR2 from the germline V gene are SNHLY and FYNNEI. The CDR3 has 14 amino acids. The CDR3 is CASSGTAGANVLTF. The CDR3 region has the DNA TGTGCCAGCAGTGGGACCGCTGGGGCCAACGTCCTGACTTTC.

V and J are TRBV29-1 and TRBJ2-7; D gene ambiguous. The CDR3 is 12 amino acids. Trimming cost V 4 bases and J 2 bases, with 9 bases left between them. The germline CDR1 and CDR2 sequences are SQVTM and ANQGSEA. The CDR3 loop is CSVGYGPYEQYF. Here the CDR3 DNA reads TGCAGCGTTGGGTACGGCCCCTACGAGCAGTACTTC.

This clonotype was observed a few times. The CDR3 DNA follows: TGTGCCAGCAGTTTTGGAAATGCGGTAGGGGAGACCCAGTACTTC. This translates into CASSFGNAVGETQYF. This chain joins TRBV27 and TRBJ2-5, with no clear D. Trimming removed 3 bases from V and 5 bases from J, with 16 bases in between. The CDR3 covers 15 residues. Germline CDR1 MNHEY, CDR2 SMNVEV (reference sequence).

The chain combines TRBV6-5 with TRBJ2-4, with D uncertain. This CDR3 region has 14 residues. Germline lookup yields CDR1 MNHEY and CDR2 SVGAGI. The germline V and J ends were trimmed by 6 bases and 1 base, with 10 bases remaining between them. CDR3 DNA sequence: TGTGCCAGCAGCCCCACGTGGGCCAAAAACATTCAGTACTTC. It encodes CASSPTWAKNIQYF.

V gene TRBV7-6 combines with J gene TRBJ2-2; D gene unclear. V lost 1 base to trimming and J lost 6 bases, with 9 bases between them. This CDR3 contains 14 residues. Germline V gene lookup returns CDR1 SGHVS and CDR2 FNYEAQ. CDR3 loop: CASSLGASPGELFF. DNA of the CDR3: TGTGCCAGCAGCTTAGGGGCAAGTCCCGGGGAGCTGTTTTTT.

The chain joins TRBV20-1 to TRBJ2-1; 8 positions match TRBD2. Germline V gene data show CDR1 as DFQATT and CDR2 as SNEGSKA (reference sequence). The CDR3 extends over 16 amino acids. V lost 3 bases to trimming and J lost 2 bases; unmatched junction nucleotides: 9. The DNA of the CDR3 is TGCAGTGCTAGCGACAACCGAGCGGGAGCCTACAATGAGCAGTTCTTC. Translating it yields CSASDNRAGAYNEQFF.

The DNA for the CDR3 is TGTGCCAGCAGGGTCCTGACAGGGGGTACCTATGGCTACACCTTC. It encodes CASRVLTGGTYGYTF. This chain connects TRBV6-5 to TRBJ1-2, with 9 positions matching TRBD1. Germline V gives CDR1 MNHEY, CDR2 SVGAGI. With V trimmed by 6 bases and J by 4 bases, 9 bases remained unmatched. The CDR3 is 15 residues long.

The V call is TRBV5-1, the J call TRBJ1-1; tentative D call: TRBD1 (6 bases). V shed 4 bases and J shed 0 bases, with 13 bases lying between them. This CDR3 has 15 residues. Germline loops: CDR1 SGHRS, CDR2 YFSETQ. The CDR3 nucleotides read TGCGCCAGCAGCCTGGACAGTTTAATGAACACTGAAGCTTTCTTT. Encoded protein: CASSLDSLMNTEAFF.

This sequence joins TRBV4-2 and TRBJ2-2, with 10 bases matching TRBD2. The CDR3 is 17 amino acids. Germline V CDR1 and CDR2: LGHNA, YNFKEQ. The junction had 10 bases not matched to a gene; V was cut back by 8 bases and J by 1 base. The CDR3: CASPNQREGRNTGELFF. CDR3 sequence (DNA): TGTGCCAGCCCTAACCAGCGGGAGGGCCGGAACACCGGGGAGCTGTTTTTT.

In its sample, this clonotype was seen many times. The genes are TRBV7-3 and TRBJ2-1, with D hard to call. Looked up from germline, CDR1 is SGHTA and CDR2 is FQGTGA. There are 12 residues in the CDR3. Trimming cost V 1 base and J 4 bases, with 2 bases left between them. The CDR3 nucleotides read TGTGCCAGCAGCTTAAATTACAATGAGCAGTTCTTC. Protein: CASSLNYNEQFF.

This clonotype is medium-sized (0.01 to 0.1%) in the sample. The rearrangement uses TRBV12-3 or TRBV12-4 and TRBJ2-6; 7 bases line up with TRBD2. V shed 10 bases and J 0 bases; nucleotides not matched to a gene: 12. The CDR3 consists of 17 residues. The CDR3 is CAIRGGQAVSGANVLTF. In DNA form, the CDR3 reads TGTGCCATTAGGGGAGGGCAGGCAGTCTCTGGGGCCAACGTCCTGACTTTC.

On this clonotype itself: With a much larger clone just one base away, this may be a read error. V usage is TRBV7-2 and J usage is TRBJ2-1, with a tentative D call TRBD1 (6 bases). Trimming removed 4 bases from V and 8 bases from J, with 15 bases in between. Germline CDR1 SGHTA, CDR2 FQGNSA. The CDR3 sequence is 14 residues long. CDR3 amino acids: CASSYPGQYDEQFF. The CDR3 nucleotides read TGTGCCAGCAGCTACCCGGGACAATACGATGAGCAGTTCTTC.

The chain links TRBV5-1 to TRBJ2-1; maybe TRBD2 (5 bases). V was pared by 7 bases and J by 1 base, with 15 bases between. The CDR3 length is 15 residues. Germline V gene lookup returns CDR1 SGHRS and CDR2 YFSETQ. DNA for the CDR3: TGCGCCAGCGGAGGTACAGACAATTCCTACAATGAGCAGTTCTTC. Protein sequence: CASGGTDNSYNEQFF. The full variable domain, its missing parts supplied by reference TRBV5-1 and TRBJ2-1, is KAGVTQTPRYLIKTRGQQVTLSCSPISGHRSVSWYQQTPGQGLQFLFEYFSETQRNKGNFPGRFSGRQFSNSRSEMNVSTLELGDSALYLCASGGTDNSYNEQFFGPGTRLTVL.

The V call is TRBV14, the J call TRBJ2-1, with D possibly being TRBD1 or TRBD2 (5 bases each). This CDR3 is built from 16 residues. Trimming left V 0 bases short and J 3 bases short, with 12 bases between. Germline-derived CDR1 and CDR2 are SGHDN and FVKESK. The CDR3 DNA follows: TGTGCCAGCAGCCAAGAGGGGGACCGTATCTACAATGAGCAGTTCTTC. Translation: CASSQEGDRIYNEQFF.